The sequence of this T cell receptor beta chain was determined in a study of tumor-infiltrating lymphocytes in primary liver carcinoma. Study at large: The cohort consisted of patients whose primary liver carcinoma was surgically resected. Patients were both men and women, whose ages ran from 30 to 69 years. Findings and limits, study-wide: Bulk unsorted samples prevented comparison of CD4+ and CD8+ repertoires.

The study extracted blood RNA from unsorted whole blood and also extracted germline DNA. Worth noting for this clonotype: Its target is not known. This likely comes from a read error, as the CDR3 has no conserved phenylalanine or tryptophan at its end.

TCR beta cDNA was reverse-transcribed from roughly 520 ng of total RNA. The reaction used a constant-region primer and ProtoScript II reverse transcriptase. It was through three nested multiplex PCR rounds of slightly modified ARM-PCR that TCR beta libraries arose. TRBV1-TRBV30 forward primers paired with a C-beta reverse primer drove the first two PCR rounds, about 11 cycles each. TCRdb reprocessed the multiplex PCR reads with MiXCR, giving one entry per CDR3 protein. The repertoire holds 250,000 to 400,000 distinct CDR3 sequences, with over 55% as singletons. The CDR3 runs to 17 residues. Germline CDR1 is SGHDT and CDR2 is YYEEEE.

The sample was peripheral blood. The source of this sequence is a middle-aged man with primary liver carcinoma and hepatitis B virus infection. The J gene is TRBJ2-1, the V gene TRBV5-6; D could derive from TRBD1 or TRBD2 (7 bases each). CDR3 amino acids: CASSSNLQGRGYNEQFL. CDR3 DNA sequence: TGCGCCAGCAGCTCGAACCTACAGGGGCGGGGGTACAATGAGCAGTTCCTC.